The 18 T cell receptor beta chains reported below all come from one sample, sequenced in a study of beta chain features in type 1 diabetes. The whole isolated RNA underwent reverse transcription, so sequencing captured expressed TCRB transcripts. Repertoires were generated with immunoSEQ multiplex PCR, while TCRdb's copy carries only in-frame clones and drops some. The sample records over 500,000 clones, about a sixth being singletons. The sequenced material came from naive CD4+ T cells from blood. These receptors all stem from a man between 18 and 29 years old in good health.

The CDR3 sequence is CASSRGQGSDTQYF. For the CDR3, the DNA is TGCGCCAGCAGCCGCGGACAGGGATCAGATACGCAGTATTTT. This chain connects TRBV5-1 to TRBJ2-3; 8 bases are a match to TRBD1. The CDR3 sequence is 14 residues long. The V and J ends lost 4 bases and 4 bases, in that order; junction bases with no gene match: 5. CDR1 and CDR2 (germline): SGHRS, YFSETQ.

V is TRBV25-1 and J is TRBJ2-5; 7 bases are a match to TRBD2. Trimming took 4 bases from V and 2 from J; bases not matched to a gene: 7. Looked up from germline, CDR1 is MGHDK and CDR2 is SYGVNS. The CDR3 has 15 residues. The CDR3 here is CASSVRRGIQETQYF. In DNA form, the CDR3 reads TGTGCCAGCAGTGTTAGGCGGGGGATACAAGAGACCCAGTACTTC.

The chain uses TRBV7-8 and TRBJ1-5; TRBD1 matches at 11 bases. Germline V lookup: CDR1 SGHVS, CDR2 FQNEAQ. The CDR3 extends over 15 amino acids. V was clipped by 5 bases and J by 6 bases; unmatched bases: 6. The chain's CDR3 is CASSEWTGGGQPQHF. The CDR3 nucleotides are TGTGCCAGCAGCGAGTGGACAGGGGGCGGTCAGCCCCAGCATTTT.

This clone was observed a few times. This chain links TRBV11-2 with TRBJ2-7, with D possibly TRBD1 on 7 matching bases. This CDR3 is 15 amino acids long. CDR1 and CDR2 (germline): SGHAT, FQNNGV. V was pared by 4 bases and J by 2 bases, with 15 bases between. In nucleotides, the CDR3 is TGTGCCAGCAGCTCCCTACAGGGGACTGCCTACGAGCAGTACTTC. The encoded protein is CASSSLQGTAYEQYF. The entire variable domain, with the rest obtained from reference TRBV11-2 and TRBJ2-7, is as follows: EAGVAQSPRYKIIEKRQSVAFWCNPISGHATLYWYQQILGQGPKLLIQFQNNGVVDDSQLPKDRFSAERLKGVDSTLKIQPAKLEDSAVYLCASSSLQGTAYEQYFGPGTRLTVT.

This clone was counted a few times. This chain uses TRBV5-5 with TRBJ2-7; 9 positions match TRBD1. Germline CDR1 SGHKS, CDR2 YYEKEE (reference sequence). The CDR3 consists of 15 residues. Unmatched junction bases numbered 4, after V lost 0 bases and J lost 3 bases. CDR3 loop: CASSLETGGNYEQYF. CDR3 nucleotide sequence: TGTGCCAGCAGCTTGGAGACAGGGGGGAACTACGAGCAGTACTTC.

This clone turned up a few times. The rearrangement links TRBV5-1 to TRBJ2-3; D not resolved. The V gene lost 2 bases and the J gene lost 3 bases, with 13 bases spanning the gap. This CDR3 region has 15 residues. CDR1 is SGHRS and CDR2 is YFSETQ in the germline V gene. The CDR3 reads CASSFPRPDTDTQYF. The CDR3, as DNA: TGCGCCAGCAGCTTCCCGCGCCCGGATACAGATACGCAGTATTTT.

The chain employs TRBV4-1 and TRBJ2-1, with D possibly TRBD1 on 5 matching bases. Germline CDR1 and CDR2: MGHRA and YSYEKL. The CDR3 covers 18 residues. The V end was cut by 0 bases, the J end by 0 bases, with 15 bases between. The CDR3 DNA reads as TGCGCCAGCAGCCAAGAGGGGCTAGGGCCTAGCTCCTACAATGAGCAGTTCTTC. This sequence encodes CASSQEGLGPSSYNEQFF.

This chain links TRBV7-9 with TRBJ2-1; D ambiguous. Germline V CDR1 and CDR2: SEHNR, FQNEAQ (reference sequence). The CDR3 spans 11 residues. Trimming cost V 8 bases and J 12 bases, with 14 bases left between them. CDR3 bases: TGTGCCAGCCGGACCATGGGTGGGCAGTTCTTC. It is translated as CASRTMGGQFF.

The rearrangement links TRBV9 to TRBJ2-7; 10 bases are a match to TRBD1. The CDR3 totals 14 residues. V trimming: 0 bases; J trimming: 6 bases; junction bases outside the gene matches: 3. Germline loops: CDR1 SGDLS, CDR2 YYNGEE. CDR3 nucleotide sequence: TGTGCCAGCAGCGTAGCTGGACAGGGGGTCGAGCAGTACTTC. This encodes CASSVAGQGVEQYF.

This clone was counted a few times. The chain uses TRBV5-4 and TRBJ2-1, with 7 nucleotides matching TRBD2. The V segment lost 4 bases and the J segment 5 bases; nucleotides outside the gene matches: 9. The CDR3 runs to 15 residues. Germline-derived CDR1 and CDR2 are SGHNT and YYREEE (reference sequence). In DNA form, the CDR3 reads TGTGCCAGCAGCCCCCCCCGGGGGGAAGACAATGAGCAGTTCTTC. Translating gives CASSPPRGEDNEQFF.

This clone has more than one count but fewer than ten. The V gene is TRBV28, the J gene TRBJ1-1; unclear D gene. CDR3 size: 11 residues. Trimming left V 3 bases short and J 5 bases short, with 4 bases between. Germline lookup yields CDR1 MDHEN and CDR2 SYDVKM. The CDR3 loop reads CASSFRTEAFF. CDR3 in DNA: TGTGCCAGCAGTTTCCGGACTGAAGCTTTCTTT.

V and J are TRBV7-6 and TRBJ2-1; the D gene is possibly TRBD2 (5 bases). The V gene lost 3 bases and the J gene lost 1 base, with 7 bases spanning the gap. CDR3 length: 14 residues. CDR1 SGHVS and CDR2 FNYEAQ come from the germline V gene. The CDR3 DNA reads TGTGCCAGCAGCTTCGGGGAGTCCTACAATGAGCAGTTCTTC. It yields the protein CASSFGESYNEQFF.

The genes are TRBV5-4 and TRBJ1-2; the D gene is possibly TRBD1 (5 bases). Trimming took 0 bases from V and 1 from J, leaving 13 bases between them. The CDR3 loop spans 16 amino acids. CDR1 SGHNT and CDR2 YYREEE come from the germline V gene (reference sequence). For the CDR3, the DNA is TGTGCCAGCAGCTTGGCCCAGCAGGGTTATAACTATGGCTACACCTTC. Translating it yields CASSLAQQGYNYGYTF.

The chain joins TRBV7-9 to TRBJ2-5, with TRBD1 as a possible D gene (6 bases). This CDR3 comprises 14 residues. V gave up 1 base and J gave up 2 bases, with 8 bases separating them. The V gene's germline CDR1 is SEHNR and CDR2 FQNEAQ (reference sequence). The CDR3 region has the DNA TGTGCCAGCAGCTTAGAACAGGGACAAGAGACCCAGTACTTC. Translated: CASSLEQGQETQYF.

The rearrangement joins TRBV27 to TRBJ2-7; 8 positions agree with TRBD1. This CDR3 region has 16 residues. In germline, CDR1 is MNHEY, CDR2 SMNVEV (reference sequence). The J segment lost 0 bases and the V segment lost 7 bases, leaving 11 bases of the junction unmatched. The CDR3 loop is CASNPTGAKHSYEQYF. As DNA, the CDR3 is TGTGCCAGCAACCCGACAGGGGCCAAACACTCCTACGAGCAGTACTTC.

This chain connects TRBV27 to TRBJ1-1; the D gene is possibly TRBD1 (6 bases). Between the trimmed V and J ends, which lost 3 bases and 1 base, there was a span of 15 bases. This CDR3 region has 16 residues. Looked up from germline, CDR1 is MNHEY and CDR2 is SMNVEV (reference sequence). The CDR3 DNA reads TGTGCCAGCAGTTTGGGACAAGGCCGAACGAACACTGAAGCTTTCTTT. This sequence encodes CASSLGQGRTNTEAFF.

As regards this clone: The sample contains more than one DNA sequence encoding this CDR3. In nucleotides, the CDR3 is TGTGCCAGCAGCTCCGACAGGGGGGTGAATCAGCCCCAGCATTTT. Translation: CASSSDRGVNQPQHF. This sequence joins TRBV7-9 and TRBJ1-5; 9 nucleotides line up with TRBD1. Germline-derived CDR1 and CDR2 are SEHNR and FQNEAQ (reference sequence). V gave up 4 bases and J gave up 4 bases; unmatched junction bases: 5. The CDR3 is made up of 15 amino acids.

V usage is TRBV11-2 and J usage is TRBJ2-5; 10 nucleotides align to TRBD1. This CDR3 spans 15 amino acids. With V trimmed by 7 bases and J by 3 bases, 8 bases remained unmatched. Germline CDR1 SGHAT, CDR2 FQNNGV. For the CDR3, the DNA is TGTGCCAGCACCAGAGACAGGGGGCTTAAAGAGACCCAGTACTTC. Its protein is CASTRDRGLKETQYF.